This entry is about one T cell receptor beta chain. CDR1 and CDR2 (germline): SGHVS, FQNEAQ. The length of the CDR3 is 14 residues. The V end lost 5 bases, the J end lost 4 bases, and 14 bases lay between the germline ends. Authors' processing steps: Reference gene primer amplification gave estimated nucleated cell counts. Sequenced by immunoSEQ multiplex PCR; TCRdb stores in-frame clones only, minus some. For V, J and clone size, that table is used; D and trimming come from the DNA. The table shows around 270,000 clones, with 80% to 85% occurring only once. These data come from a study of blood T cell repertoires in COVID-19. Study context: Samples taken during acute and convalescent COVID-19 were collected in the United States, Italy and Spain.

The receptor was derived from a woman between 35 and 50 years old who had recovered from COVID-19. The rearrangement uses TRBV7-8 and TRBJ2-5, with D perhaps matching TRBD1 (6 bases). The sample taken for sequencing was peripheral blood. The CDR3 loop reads CASSPTGKGETQYF. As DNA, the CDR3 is TGTGCCAGCAGCCCCACAGGGAAAGGAGAGACCCAGTACTTC.